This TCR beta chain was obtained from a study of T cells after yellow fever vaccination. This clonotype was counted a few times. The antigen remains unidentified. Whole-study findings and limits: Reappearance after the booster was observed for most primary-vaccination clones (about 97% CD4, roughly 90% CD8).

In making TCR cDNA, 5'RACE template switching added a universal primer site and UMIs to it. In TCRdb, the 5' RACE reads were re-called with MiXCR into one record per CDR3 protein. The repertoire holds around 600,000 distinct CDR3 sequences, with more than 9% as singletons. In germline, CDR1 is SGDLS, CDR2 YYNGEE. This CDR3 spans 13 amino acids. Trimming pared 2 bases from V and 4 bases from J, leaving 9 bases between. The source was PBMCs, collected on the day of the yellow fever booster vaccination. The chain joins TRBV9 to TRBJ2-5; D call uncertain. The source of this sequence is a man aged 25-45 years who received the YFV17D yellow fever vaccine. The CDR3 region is CASSVSTGETQYF. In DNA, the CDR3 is TGTGCCAGCAGCGTCAGTACTGGAGAGACCCAGTACTTC.